The next 4 T cell receptor beta chains were all read from a single sample in a study of early T cells in non-severe SARS-CoV-2 infection. TCRdb fed the 5' RACE reads into MiXCR, producing one record per CDR3 protein. The sample lists approximately 60,000 distinct CDR3 sequences; roughly 8.2% were seen once. Sample: whole blood, taken at baseline. These receptors were obtained from an adult who was a healthcare worker with PCR-confirmed SARS-CoV-2 infection or an uninfected control (not recorded which).

The gene calls are TRBV2 and TRBJ1-5; TRBD1 matches at 7 bases. The V gene's germline CDR1 is SNHLY and CDR2 FYNNEI. V was clipped by 7 bases and J by 1 base; unmatched bases: 10. CDR3 length: 16 residues. In DNA, the CDR3 is TGTGCCAGCACTAGGGACAGAGGCGGGAGCAATCAGCCCCAGCATTTT. It is translated as CASTRDRGGSNQPQHF.

The chain is built from TRBV6-6 and TRBJ2-7; possibly TRBD2 for D (6 bases). Trimming cost V 6 bases and J 3 bases, with 15 bases left between them. Germline CDR1 MNHNY, CDR2 SVGAGI (reference sequence). The CDR3 runs to 14 residues. CDR3 DNA: TGTGCCAGCAGCCGCGGGGACGGCAACTACGAGCAGTACTTC. Amino acid sequence: CASSRGDGNYEQYF.

This clonotype is medium-sized. V gene TRBV24-1 combines with J gene TRBJ2-7; possible D gene TRBD1, 5 bases. The CDR3 spans 16 residues. CDR1 is KGHDR and CDR2 is SFDVKD in the germline V gene. V lost 3 bases and J 3 bases, leaving 17 bases between the germline ends. In DNA, the CDR3 is TGTGCCACCAGTGATCGGACATCTAAGGACAACTACGAGCAGTACTTC. Amino acid sequence: CATSDRTSKDNYEQYF.

This clonotype was observed a handful of times. The gene calls are TRBV6-2 or TRBV6-3 and TRBJ1-5, with D maybe TRBD1 (6 bases). This CDR3 is 15 amino acids long. Germline-derived CDR1 and CDR2 are MNHEY and SVGEGT. V dropped 6 bases and J dropped 7 bases, with 19 bases sitting between them. For the CDR3, the DNA is TGTGCCAGCAGGAGCCCCGGACAGTTGGAACAGCCCCAGCATTTT. It is translated as CASRSPGQLEQPQHF.